The 22 T cell receptor beta chains presented below share a single source sample, sequenced in a study of blood T cells in healthy people across ages. A second about 6 to 11 cycle PCR used barcoded and J-beta primers. Each CDR3 protein gets one entry after TCRdb re-called the 5' RACE reads with MiXCR. Of about 640,000 distinct CDR3 sequences in the sample, roughly three fifths were seen once. What was sequenced was blood. The source of these receptors is a man aged 55 to 70 in good health.

The gene calls are TRBV6-2 or TRBV6-3 and TRBJ2-1, with 7 bases lining up with TRBD2. V trimming: 6 bases; J trimming: 1 base; junction bases outside the gene matches: 9. This CDR3 contains 16 residues. CDR1 is MNHEY, CDR2 SVGEGT, per germline. CDR3 sequence (DNA): TGTGCCAGCAGACGGTCAGGGAGGGCTTCCTACAATGAGCAGTTCTTC. Amino acids: CASRRSGRASYNEQFF.

The rearrangement uses TRBV28 and TRBJ2-6, with 12 bases fitting TRBD1. This CDR3 is 17 amino acids long. The junction had 6 bases not matched to a gene; V was cut back by 5 bases and J by 4 bases. CDR1 is MDHEN, CDR2 SYDVKM, per germline. CDR3 sequence reads: CASSIPGQGAGANVLTF. For the CDR3, the DNA is TGTGCCAGCAGTATCCCGGGACAGGGGGCCGGGGCCAACGTCCTGACTTTC.

The V and J genes are TRBV7-9 and TRBJ2-2; unclear D gene. Germline assignment: CDR1 SEHNR and CDR2 FQNEAQ (reference sequence). The ends were cut back, 3 bases at V and 6 bases at J, with 8 bases in the middle. This CDR3 is built from 13 residues. In DNA, the CDR3 is TGTGCCAGCAGCTTGGCCGATCCCGGGGAGCTGTTTTTT. This sequence encodes CASSLADPGELFF.

The V gene is TRBV20-1, the J gene TRBJ2-7; D is possibly TRBD2 (6 bases). Germline CDR1 reads DFQATT; CDR2 reads SNEGSKA (reference sequence). The CDR3 has 13 residues. V was clipped by 4 bases and J by 5 bases, with 15 bases between them. CDR3 amino acids: CSAMGIGGNEQYF. The CDR3 nucleotides are TGCAGTGCTATGGGGATCGGGGGAAACGAGCAGTACTTC.

This CDR3 reads CATTLGQGYSPLHF. The CDR3 DNA reads as TGTGCCACCACGCTGGGACAGGGGTATTCACCCCTCCACTTT. The chain combines TRBV27 with TRBJ1-6, with 10 bases fitting TRBD1. CDR1 and CDR2 (germline): MNHEY, SMNVEV (reference sequence). CDR3 size: 14 residues. V shed 10 bases and J 8 bases; nucleotides not matched to a gene: 8.

V and J are TRBV2 and TRBJ2-7; TRBD1 is a possible D gene (6 bases). The tail of the sequence fits TRBJ2-5 better, so the J call may be wrong. The CDR3 loop spans 15 amino acids. Germline V gives CDR1 SNHLY, CDR2 FYNNEI. The CDR3: CASSEQQGSGETQYF. CDR3 nucleotides: TGTGCCAGCAGTGAACAACAGGGATCCGGTGAGACCCAGTACTTC.

The rearrangement links TRBV27 to TRBJ2-3; D ambiguous. V lost 4 bases, J lost 0 bases, and 11 bases lay in between. The CDR3 covers 15 residues. Per germline, CDR1 MNHEY and CDR2 SMNVEV (reference sequence). This CDR3 is CASSYSGPSTDTQYF. The CDR3 DNA is TGTGCCAGCAGTTACTCGGGCCCGAGCACAGATACGCAGTATTTT.

This clonotype came up a few times. The chain uses TRBV20-1 and TRBJ2-1, with TRBD1 matching over 9 bases. After removal of 0 bases from V and 4 bases from J, the junction contained 7 bases not matched to a gene. The CDR3 is 16 residues long. Germline V CDR1 and CDR2: DFQATT, SNEGSKA (reference sequence). CDR3 loop: CSARDVQGAEYNEQFF. In DNA, the CDR3 is TGCAGTGCTAGAGATGTACAGGGGGCGGAATACAATGAGCAGTTCTTC.

This sequence joins TRBV20-1 and TRBJ1-4; D perhaps matches TRBD1 (5 bases). V lost 5 bases and J 1 base, leaving 11 bases between the germline ends. CDR3 length equals 14 residues. The germline CDR1 and CDR2 sequences are DFQATT and SNEGSKA (reference sequence). The CDR3 spells CSAPHTGTNEKLFF. The DNA for the CDR3 is TGCAGTGCTCCACACACAGGAACTAATGAAAAACTGTTTTTT.

The V and J genes are TRBV10-3 and TRBJ1-1; the D is unclear. CDR3 size: 12 residues. With 8 bases removed from V and 0 bases from J, the gap between germline ends came to 7 bases. CDR1 and CDR2 from the germline V gene are ENHRY and SYGVKD. Written as DNA, the CDR3 is TGTGCCATCCGCGCCATGAACACTGAAGCTTTCTTT. Its protein is CAIRAMNTEAFF.

The genes are TRBV5-1 and TRBJ2-3; D gene unclear. The ends were cut back, 1 base at V and 0 bases at J, with 9 bases in the middle. This CDR3 comprises 15 residues. Germline CDR1 reads SGHRS; CDR2 reads YFSETQ. In DNA form, the CDR3 reads TGCGCCAGCAGCTTGACGGGTTGGAGCACAGATACGCAGTATTTT. Translated, it gives CASSLTGWSTDTQYF.

This clonotype was seen a handful of times. This chain links TRBV20-1 with TRBJ2-5; 11 bases are a match to TRBD2. Germline CDR1 DFQATT, CDR2 SNEGSKA (reference sequence). V shed 6 bases, J shed 4 bases, and the junction held 4 bases outside the gene matches. The CDR3 has 13 residues. The CDR3 loop reads CSAPLAGGETQYF. The CDR3 nucleotides read TGCAGTGCCCCTCTAGCGGGGGGAGAGACCCAGTACTTC.

The chain employs TRBV29-1 and TRBJ2-1, with 7 positions matching TRBD2. This CDR3 region has 14 residues. V lost 7 bases to trimming and J lost 5 bases; unmatched junction nucleotides: 11. Germline V gene sequence: CDR1 SQVTM, CDR2 ANQGSEA. In DNA form, the CDR3 reads TGCAGCGGCCGCTCGGGCGGGGGAAACAATGAGCAGTTCTTC. It is translated as CSGRSGGGNNEQFF.

This clonotype was picked up a small number of times. The genes are TRBV20-1 and TRBJ2-6, with D perhaps TRBD2 (5 bases). The CDR3 is made up of 15 amino acids. Deletions cut 6 bases from V and 1 base from J, with 13 bases between. CDR1 DFQATT and CDR2 SNEGSKA come from the germline V gene (reference sequence). The CDR3 DNA reads TGCAGTGCCCTAGTGAGAGGGTCTGGGGCCAACGTCCTGACTTTC. This sequence encodes CSALVRGSGANVLTF.

This chain uses TRBV24-1 with TRBJ2-5; the D gene is possibly TRBD1 (6 bases). CDR3 size: 13 residues. Germline V gene lookup returns CDR1 KGHDR and CDR2 SFDVKD. The V gene lost 3 bases and the J gene lost 4 bases, with 8 bases spanning the gap. CDR3 coding DNA: TGTGCCACCAGTGATACAGGGATAGAGACCCAGTACTTC. This sequence encodes CATSDTGIETQYF.

The chain is built from TRBV20-1 and TRBJ2-7, with 9 positions matching TRBD2. The CDR3 consists of 17 residues. J lost 0 bases, V lost 5 bases, and 14 bases had no gene match. Germline assignment: CDR1 DFQATT and CDR2 SNEGSKA (reference sequence). CDR3 bases: TGCAGTGCTCCGCTTGGGCTAGCGGGGAGTCACTCCTACGAGCAGTACTTC. Translating it yields CSAPLGLAGSHSYEQYF.

The chain uses TRBV2 and TRBJ2-5, with D perhaps matching TRBD1 or TRBD2 (6 bases each). With 6 bases removed from V and 2 bases from J, the gap between germline ends came to 10 bases. Germline CDR1 reads SNHLY; CDR2 reads FYNNEI. The CDR3 covers 13 residues. CDR3 in amino acids: CASSGGWQETQYF. The CDR3 DNA follows: TGTGCCAGCAGCGGGGGCTGGCAAGAGACCCAGTACTTC.

The CDR3 reads CASSPLDRETQYF. The CDR3 DNA reads as TGTGCCAGCAGTCCCTTGGACCGAGAGACCCAGTACTTC. The chain has TRBV28 and TRBJ2-5; no firm D call. The CDR3 loop spans 13 amino acids. Germline V gene lookup returns CDR1 MDHEN and CDR2 SYDVKM. V was trimmed by 5 bases and J by 4 bases, leaving 11 bases between them.

This clonotype has just one count. The gene calls are TRBV14 and TRBJ1-1; 8 bases line up with TRBD1. This CDR3 has 16 residues. J gave up 1 base and V 5 bases, and 9 bases lay outside the gene matches. Germline CDR1 and CDR2: SGHDN and FVKESK. CDR3 sequence (DNA): TGTGCCAGCAGCTTACTTATAGGACAGGGGAACACTGAAGCTTTCTTT. The encoded protein is CASSLLIGQGNTEAFF.

This clonotype was counted only a few times. A single base separates this from a much larger clone, so it may be a read error. The rearrangement uses TRBV9 and TRBJ2-5; no definite D call. CDR3 size: 12 residues. The V gene lost 3 bases and the J gene lost 11 bases, with 14 bases spanning the gap. Per germline, CDR1 SGDLS and CDR2 YYNGEE. The CDR3 region has the DNA TGTGCCAGCAGCGGATCTAATTCTGAGCAGTACTTC. This sequence encodes CASSGSNSEQYF.

The chain carries TRBV6-1 and TRBJ2-2; 7 nucleotides match TRBD1. The CDR3 consists of 16 residues. The V and J ends lost 7 bases and 1 base, in that order; junction bases with no gene match: 9. CDR1 and CDR2 (germline): MNHNS, SASEGT. The chain's CDR3 is CASTPLTGMNTGELFF. The CDR3 nucleotides are TGTGCCAGCACGCCACTGACAGGGATGAACACCGGGGAGCTGTTTTTT.

In DNA form, the CDR3 reads TGCGCCAGCAGCTCCGGGGACCGGAGGACAGATACGCAGTATTTT. This codes for CASSSGDRRTDTQYF. The chain joins TRBV5-1 to TRBJ2-3; TRBD1 or TRBD2 may be the D gene (5 bases each). The germline V and J ends were trimmed by 3 bases and 3 bases, with 14 bases remaining between them. Germline V gives CDR1 SGHRS, CDR2 YFSETQ. The CDR3 sequence is 15 residues long.